These T cell receptor beta chains were read from a single sample in a study of regulatory T cells in long-lasting Graves disease. Using its own MiXCR run on the multiplex PCR reads, TCRdb lists one record per CDR3 protein. This sample carries more than 450,000 distinct CDR3 sequences, roughly 17% of them seen once, and the ten largest clones take 12%. The same data also went into a second study, on T cells in Graves' hyperthyroidism and ophthalmopathy.

This specimen was peripheral blood mononuclear cells (PBMCs), taken at new diagnosis, from a patient treated with antithyroid drugs. The source of these receptors is a man aged 40-50 years with Graves disease. The CDR3 runs from the conserved cysteine through the conserved F or W. Each record gives: CDR3 protein, CDR3 DNA, clone size, V gene, J gene, D gene. D genes are given only for firm matches. Not every row has a clone size; where given, it reads once, few, many or a size class.

CDR3aa: CASKVSRNTGELFF
CDR3nt: TGTGCCAGCAAAGTCTCCAGAAACACCGGGGAGCTGTTTTTT
abundance: many
v_gene: TRBV6-1
j_gene: TRBJ2-2
d_gene: -

CDR3aa: CASSLAITLGDTQYF
CDR3nt: TGTGCCAGCAGCTTAGCAATTACACTAGGAGATACGCAGTATTTT
abundance: many
v_gene: TRBV7-3
j_gene: TRBJ2-3
d_gene: -

CDR3aa: CRWDTYNEQFF
CDR3nt: TGCAGGTGGGATACTTACAATGAGCAGTTCTTC
abundance: few
v_gene: TRBV20-1
j_gene: TRBJ2-1
d_gene: -

CDR3aa: CASSYSVQDYEQYF
CDR3nt: TGTGCCAGCAGTTACTCGGTGCAGGACTACGAGCAGTACTTC
abundance: many
v_gene: TRBV6-2/TRBV6-3
j_gene: TRBJ2-7
d_gene: -

CDR3aa: CAWSVLNGYTF
CDR3nt: TGTGCCTGGAGTGTACTTAACGGCTACACCTTC
abundance: few
v_gene: TRBV30
j_gene: TRBJ1-2
d_gene: -

CDR3aa: CASSFGHKDNEQFF
CDR3nt: TGTGCCAGCAGTTTTGGGCATAAGGACAATGAGCAGTTCTTC
abundance: few
v_gene: TRBV28
j_gene: TRBJ2-1
d_gene: -

CDR3aa: CASSWDRDNEQFF
CDR3nt: TGTGCCAGCAGCTGGGACAGAGACAATGAGCAGTTCTTC
abundance: many
v_gene: TRBV7-8
j_gene: TRBJ2-1
d_gene: TRBD1

CDR3aa: CASTHSGRETQYF
CDR3nt: TGTGCCAGCACACATAGCGGCCGAGAGACCCAGTACTTC
abundance: -
v_gene: TRBV11-3
j_gene: TRBJ2-5
d_gene: -

CDR3aa: CASSWGFGETQYF
CDR3nt: TGTGCTAGCAGCTGGGGCTTCGGGGAGACCCAGTACTTC
abundance: -
v_gene: TRBV7-7
j_gene: TRBJ2-5
d_gene: -

CDR3aa: CASRPTNQPQHF
CDR3nt: TGTGCCAGCAGACCCACAAATCAGCCCCAGCATTTT
abundance: few
v_gene: TRBV6-1
j_gene: TRBJ1-5
d_gene: -

CDR3aa: CASGGDYMNTEAFF
CDR3nt: TGTGCCAGCGGGGGGGACTATATGAACACTGAAGCTTTCTTT
abundance: many
v_gene: TRBV27
j_gene: TRBJ1-1
d_gene: -

CDR3aa: CASSERGITEAFF
CDR3nt: TGTGCCAGCAGTGAGAGGGGTATCACTGAAGCTTTCTTT
abundance: many
v_gene: TRBV6-1
j_gene: TRBJ1-1
d_gene: -

CDR3aa: CSATGQGSREQYF
CDR3nt: TGCAGCGCAACTGGCCAGGGCTCTCGCGAGCAGTACTTC
abundance: -
v_gene: TRBV29-1
j_gene: TRBJ2-7
d_gene: -

CDR3aa: CASNAGGWRKNTEAFF
CDR3nt: TGTGCCAGCAATGCGGGGGGATGGCGGAAGAACACTGAAGCTTTCTTT
abundance: -
v_gene: TRBV6-1
j_gene: TRBJ1-1
d_gene: -

CDR3aa: CASTPHLSYEQYF
CDR3nt: TGTGCCAGCACCCCTCACCTATCCTACGAGCAGTACTTC
abundance: many
v_gene: TRBV28
j_gene: TRBJ2-7
d_gene: -

CDR3aa: CACLSVVGETQYF
CDR3nt: TGCGCCTGTCTCTCTGTCGTGGGGGAGACCCAGTACTTC
abundance: few
v_gene: TRBV10-1
j_gene: TRBJ2-5
d_gene: -

CDR3aa: CASSVRGTSREFF
CDR3nt: TGTGCCAGCAGTGTGCGGGGAACTAGCCGTGAGTTCTTC
abundance: many
v_gene: TRBV2
j_gene: TRBJ2-1
d_gene: -

CDR3aa: CASSLAGRVSSYNEQFF
CDR3nt: TGCGCCAGCAGCTTGGCCGGCAGGGTTAGCTCCTACAATGAGCAGTTCTTC
abundance: many
v_gene: TRBV5-1
j_gene: TRBJ2-1
d_gene: -

CDR3aa: CSASPLGRVGETQYF
CDR3nt: TGCAGTGCTAGCCCCCTAGGGAGGGTTGGAGAGACCCAGTACTTC
abundance: few
v_gene: TRBV20-1
j_gene: TRBJ2-5
d_gene: TRBD2

CDR3aa: CASSPSGTGSNGELFF
CDR3nt: TGTGCCAGCAGCCCAAGCGGGACAGGGTCCAACGGGGAGCTGTTTTTT
abundance: -
v_gene: TRBV7-3
j_gene: TRBJ2-2
d_gene: TRBD1

CDR3aa: CASSDVGTGAQPQHF
CDR3nt: TGTGCCAGCAGTGATGTCGGGACAGGGGCTCAGCCCCAGCATTTT
abundance: many
v_gene: TRBV2
j_gene: TRBJ1-5
d_gene: TRBD1

CDR3aa: CASSLKGNEKLFF
CDR3nt: TGTGCCAGCAGTTTAAAGGGTAATGAAAAACTGTTTTTT
abundance: -
v_gene: TRBV12-3/TRBV12-4
j_gene: TRBJ1-4
d_gene: -